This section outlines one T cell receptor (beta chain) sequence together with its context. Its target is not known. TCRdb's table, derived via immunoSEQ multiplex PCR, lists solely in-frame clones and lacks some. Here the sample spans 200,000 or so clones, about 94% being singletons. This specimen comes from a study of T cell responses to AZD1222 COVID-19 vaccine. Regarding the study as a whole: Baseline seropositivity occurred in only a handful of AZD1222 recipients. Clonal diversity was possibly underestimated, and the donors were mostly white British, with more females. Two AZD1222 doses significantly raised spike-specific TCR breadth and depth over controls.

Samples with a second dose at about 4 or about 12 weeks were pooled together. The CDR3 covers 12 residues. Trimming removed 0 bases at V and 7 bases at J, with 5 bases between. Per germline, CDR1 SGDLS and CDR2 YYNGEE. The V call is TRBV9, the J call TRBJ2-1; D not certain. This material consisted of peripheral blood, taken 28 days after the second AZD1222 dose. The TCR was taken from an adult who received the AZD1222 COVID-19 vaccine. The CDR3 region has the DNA TGTGCCAGCAGCGTAGGGGTAAATGAGCAGTTCTTC. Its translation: CASSVGVNEQFF.